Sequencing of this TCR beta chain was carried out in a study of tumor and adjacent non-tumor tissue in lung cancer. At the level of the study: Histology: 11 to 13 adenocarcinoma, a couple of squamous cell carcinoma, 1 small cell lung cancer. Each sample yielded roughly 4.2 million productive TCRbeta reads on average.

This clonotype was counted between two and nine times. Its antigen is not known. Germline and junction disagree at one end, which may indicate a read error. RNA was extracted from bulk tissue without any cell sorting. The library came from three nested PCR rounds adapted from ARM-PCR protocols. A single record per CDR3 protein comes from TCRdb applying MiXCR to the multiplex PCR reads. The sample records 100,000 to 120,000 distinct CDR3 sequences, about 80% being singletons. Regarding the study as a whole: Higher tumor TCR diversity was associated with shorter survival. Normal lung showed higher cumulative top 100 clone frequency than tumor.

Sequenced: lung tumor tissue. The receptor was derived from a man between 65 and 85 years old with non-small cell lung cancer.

This CDR3 is CASSQETGDGHTF. DNA for the CDR3: TGCGCCAGCAGCCAGGAGACAGGGGATGGCCACACCTTC. The V gene is TRBV4-3, the J gene TRBJ1-2; 8 bases align to TRBD1. The CDR3 runs 13 residues. Germline CDR1 and CDR2: LGHNA and YSLEER.